This is a list of T cell receptor beta chains from one sample in a study of blood T cell repertoires in COVID-19. Here immunoSEQ multiplex PCR was the method, and the copy in TCRdb shows in-frame clones only, minus some. The sample lists 110,000 to 150,000 clones, around four fifths occurring once. Specimen: PBMCs or T cells enriched from blood (not recorded which). The receptors shown here come from a woman in her forties or fifties who had recovered from COVID-19. CDR3s include the opening cysteine and the closing phenylalanine or tryptophan. A D gene is named only where the DNA matches it firmly. Rows may omit the clone size; those that give it use once, few, many or a size class.

size	D	V	J	CDR3	DNA
-	TRBD2	TRBV28	TRBJ2-1	CASSRPGLAGNEQFF	TGTGCCAGCAGTCGACCGGGACTAGCGGGCAATGAGCAGTTCTTC
-	TRBD1	TRBV5-4	TRBJ2-7	CASSSRQGAPYEQYF	TGTGCCAGCAGCTCCCGACAGGGGGCCCCCTACGAGCAGTACTTC
-	-	TRBV6-1	TRBJ2-7	CASREGGGASTYEQYF	TGTGCCAGCAGAGAAGGTGGGGGGGCAAGCACCTACGAGCAGTACTTC
-	-	TRBV3-1/TRBV3-2	TRBJ2-3	CASRGLTDTQYF	TGTGCCAGCAGGGGACTCACAGATACGCAGTATTTT
-	-	TRBV18	TRBJ1-3	CASSLTDKFGNTIYF	TGTGCCAGCTCTCTTACCGACAAGTTTGGAAACACCATATATTTT
-	-	TRBV28	TRBJ2-1	CASSSYWGRGSSYNEQFF	TGTGCCAGCAGTTCCTACTGGGGGCGGGGGAGCTCCTACAATGAGCAGTTCTTC
-	TRBD1	TRBV9	TRBJ1-3	CASSVANQGAGNTIYF	TGTGCCAGCAGCGTAGCTAACCAGGGGGCTGGAAACACCATATATTTT
few	TRBD1	TRBV5-1	TRBJ1-4	CASSSTGGDEKLFF	TGCGCCAGCAGCTCAACAGGGGGCGATGAAAAACTGTTTTTT
few	TRBD1	TRBV3-1/TRBV3-2	TRBJ1-6	CASSDAGTGHSPLHF	TGTGCCAGCAGCGACGCAGGGACAGGGCATTCACCCCTCCACTTT
-	-	TRBV7-2	TRBJ1-1	CASSPHAGRGTMNTEAFF	TGTGCCAGCAGCCCCCACGCGGGCAGGGGAACTATGAACACTGAAGCTTTCTTT
-	-	TRBV7-9	TRBJ1-4	CASSLQTTNEKLFF	TGTGCCAGCAGTTTACAAACAACTAATGAAAAACTGTTTTTT
-	TRBD1	TRBV19	TRBJ1-2	CASIPLGGQGATRDYGYTF	TGTGCCAGTATACCACTGGGAGGACAGGGAGCAACCCGGGACTATGGCTACACCTTC
-	TRBD1	TRBV5-1	TRBJ2-2	CASRPGTANTGELFF	TGCGCCAGCAGACCCGGGACAGCGAACACCGGGGAGCTGTTTTTT
-	TRBD2	TRBV27	TRBJ2-7	CASSLEAGARYEQYF	TGTGCCAGCAGTTTAGAAGCGGGGGCCCGCTACGAGCAGTACTTC
-	-	TRBV28	TRBJ1-4	CASIEGAGRVKLFF	TGTGCCAGCATCGAAGGGGCAGGGCGTGTAAAACTGTTTTTT
-	TRBD2	TRBV29-1	TRBJ2-2	CSAQREHRGAVF	TGCAGCGCCCAGCGGGAACACCGGGGAGCTGTTTTT
-	TRBD1	TRBV12-5	TRBJ1-1	CASGGTGGEMNTEAFF	TGTGCTAGTGGAGGGACAGGGGGCGAAATGAACACTGAAGCTTTCTTT
-	-	TRBV7-9	TRBJ2-7	CASSLVDSVYEQYF	TGTGCCAGCAGCTTAGTGGACAGTGTCTACGAGCAGTACTTC
few	TRBD1	TRBV28	TRBJ1-1	CASRRGQGGTEAFF	TGTGCCAGCAGACGAGGACAGGGTGGGACTGAAGCTTTCTTT
-	-	TRBV7-8	TRBJ1-3	CASSLASRGYSGNTIYF	TGTGCCAGCAGCTTAGCGTCGAGGGGGTATTCCGGAAACACCATATATTTT
-	-	TRBV5-1	TRBJ1-6	CASSFGETYNSPLHF	TGCGCCAGCAGCTTCGGGGAAACCTATAATTCACCCCTCCACTTT
-	-	TRBV5-8	TRBJ2-5	CASSLDREETQYF	TGTGCCAGCAGCTTAGACAGAGAAGAGACCCAGTACTTC
-	TRBD1	TRBV5-4	TRBJ1-1	CASSWDRGDTEAFF	TGTGCCAGCAGCTGGGACAGGGGAGACACTGAAGCTTTCTTT
-	-	TRBV28	TRBJ2-2	CASTAQGNTGELFF	TGTGCCAGCACCGCACAGGGGAACACCGGGGAGCTGTTTTTT
few	TRBD2	TRBV24-1	TRBJ2-2	CATSDPSSGRQNTGELFF	TGTGCCACCAGTGACCCTTCTAGCGGGCGTCAGAACACCGGGGAGCTGTTTTTT
-	-	TRBV5-4	TRBJ2-5	CASSLGQLGKETQYF	TGTGCCAGCAGCTTGGGGCAGCTGGGCAAAGAGACCCAGTACTTC
-	-	TRBV2	TRBJ2-5	CASTSDTLGTQYF	TGTGCCAGCACCTCGGACACACTCGGGACCCAGTACTTC
-	-	TRBV6-5	TRBJ2-1	CASSSGILSYNEQFF	TGTGCCAGCAGTTCAGGGATCCTCTCCTACAATGAGCAGTTCTTC
-	TRBD1	TRBV7-8	TRBJ1-5	CASSLVGTGNQPQHF	TGTGCCAGCAGCTTAGTTGGGACAGGAAATCAGCCCCAGCATTTT
-	-	TRBV11-3	TRBJ2-1	CASSVGGTLGNEGEQFF	TGTGCCAGCAGCGTAGGAGGGACTCTTGGGAACGAGGGTGAGCAGTTCTTC
-	-	TRBV24-1	TRBJ1-5	CATSEGPVGIPHF	TGTGCCACCAGTGAGGGCCCGGTTGGTATCCCGCATTTT
-	-	TRBV6-1	TRBJ1-2	CASSDAGGPSIF	TGTGCCAGCAGTGACGCGGGGGGTCCCTCCATCTTC
-	-	TRBV9	TRBJ1-2	CASSSLGTFGYTF	TGTGCCAGCAGCTCCTTGGGGACATTTGGCTACACCTTC
-	-	TRBV14	TRBJ1-2	CASSQGGRANYGYTF	TGTGCCAGCAGCCAAGGCGGCAGGGCGAACTATGGCTACACCTTC
-	TRBD1	TRBV15	TRBJ1-5	CAPQGGTGLQPQHF	TGTGCCCCTCAGGGCGGGACAGGGCTCCAGCCCCAGCATTTT
-	-	TRBV7-8	TRBJ2-1	CASSLIRANEQFF	TGTGCCAGCAGCTTAATCAGGGCAAATGAGCAGTTCTTC
once	TRBD1	TRBV18	TRBJ2-1	CASSPTTGTGSYNEQFF	TGTGCCAGCTCACCGACGACCGGGACAGGGTCATACAATGAGCAGTTCTTC
-	TRBD1	TRBV28	TRBJ1-6	CASSLRQGWNSPLHF	TGTGCCAGCAGTTTACGACAGGGGTGGAATTCACCCCTCCACTTT
-	-	TRBV19	TRBJ1-1	CASSPPDQRAFF	TGTGCCAGTAGTCCACCCGATCAGCGGGCTTTCTTT
-	-	TRBV5-4	TRBJ1-3	CASSLGQGMPGNTIYF	TGTGCCAGCAGCTTGGGGCAGGGAATGCCTGGAAACACCATATATTTT
few	TRBD1	TRBV10-2	TRBJ1-1	CASSLGQSEAFF	TGCGCCAGCAGTCTGGGACAGTCTGAAGCTTTCTTT
-	TRBD1	TRBV7-3	TRBJ2-1	CASSLSLPGQGFPNEQFF	TGTGCCAGCAGCTTAAGCCTCCCGGGACAGGGGTTCCCAAATGAGCAGTTCTTC
few	-	TRBV27	TRBJ2-7	CASSLSRSSYEQYF	TGTGCCAGCAGTTTATCACGGAGCTCCTACGAGCAGTACTTC
-	-	TRBV7-9	TRBJ1-1	CASSLAAGGGEAFF	TGTGCCAGCAGCTTAGCCGCCGGTGGTGGTGAAGCTTTCTTT
-	TRBD2	TRBV11-3	TRBJ2-3	CASSLGGLAGGLDTQYF	TGTGCCAGCAGCTTGGGAGGACTAGCGGGGGGACTGGATACGCAGTATTTT